The 19 T cell receptor beta chains below come from one sample, sequenced in a study of CD8 T cells in ankylosing spondylitis (dated by TCRdb to 2017 to 2019). Library preparation used 5' RACE. These reads were obtained on an Illumina HiSeq 2500. TCRdb reprocessed the public reads (quality trimming at Q25 with fastp, clone calling with MiXCR) and kept in-frame beta chains. Rows merge per CDR3 protein into single entries with the most common DNA and genes. For this sample there are 250,000 to 350,000 distinct CDR3 sequences; 15% to 20% appear just once. Roughly 8.3% of the sample belongs to the ten largest clones. Material: blood, either unsorted or a sorted T cell fraction (not recorded which). Every receptor here comes from a male donor with ankylosing spondylitis or in good health (not recorded which).

This clonotype has only a few counts. This chain joins TRBV9 and TRBJ2-1; D ambiguous. V lost 1 base to trimming and J lost 8 bases, with 13 bases between them. The CDR3 consists of 14 residues. Germline CDR1 and CDR2: SGDLS and YYNGEE. The CDR3 DNA reads TGTGCCAGCAGCGTACAACTCTCCCGAGATGAGCAGTTCTTC. The encoded protein is CASSVQLSRDEQFF.

To note about this clonotype: One junction end disagrees with the germline gene, perhaps due to a read error. The V gene is TRBV4-2, the J gene TRBJ1-4; D ambiguous. CDR3 length equals 16 residues. The germline V gene has CDR1 LGHNA and CDR2 YNFKEQ. The CDR3 nucleotides read TGTGTCAGCAGCCAAGATCACGGTGCAACTAATGAAAAACTGTTTTTT. This encodes CVSSQDHGATNEKLFF.

This clonotype was detected ten times or more. The chain uses TRBV29-1 and TRBJ1-2; D is perhaps TRBD1 (5 bases). Germline values: CDR1 SQVTM, CDR2 ANQGSEA. This CDR3 region has 11 residues. With 8 bases removed from V and 5 bases from J, the gap between germline ends came to 12 bases. The CDR3 nucleotides read TGCAGCCCTCCAGGGCGGTATGGCTACACCTTC. This translates into CSPPGRYGYTF.

The chain employs TRBV7-9 and TRBJ2-3, with D uncertain. Germline V CDR1 and CDR2: SEHNR, FQNEAQ (reference sequence). The CDR3 consists of 15 residues. The ends were cut back, 4 bases at V and 2 bases at J, with 13 bases in the middle. CDR3 nucleotide sequence: TGTGCCAGCAGCTCGCCCATTCAAATCACAGATACGCAGTATTTT. Translating it yields CASSSPIQITDTQYF.

The chain employs TRBV7-8 and TRBJ2-2; D remains unclear. The CDR3 totals 14 residues. Germline assignment: CDR1 SGHVS and CDR2 FQNEAQ. V lost 7 bases and J lost 5, with 14 bases in between. CDR3 protein: CASTISRVTGELFF. The CDR3 nucleotides are TGTGCCAGCACCATTAGTCGGGTTACCGGGGAGCTGTTTTTT.

This clonotype came up a few times. The V call is TRBV15, the J call TRBJ2-5, with D maybe TRBD1 (5 bases). Germline assignment: CDR1 LNHNV and CDR2 YYDKDF (reference sequence). Deletions cut 3 bases from V and 5 bases from J, with 16 bases between. The length of the CDR3 is 15 residues. Here the CDR3 DNA reads TGTGCCACCAGCAGGTCACCTCAGGGTATCGAGACCCAGTACTTC. Protein sequence: CATSRSPQGIETQYF.

This clonotype was found many times. The CDR3 is CSARKGPGGYEQYV. DNA for the CDR3: TGCAGTGCTAGAAAGGGGCCGGGGGGATACGAGCAGTACGTC. The chain couples TRBV20-1 to TRBJ2-7; 7 bases line up with TRBD2. With V trimmed by 2 bases and J by 4 bases, 8 bases remained unmatched. Germline V gene sequence: CDR1 DFQATT, CDR2 SNEGSKA (reference sequence). The CDR3 has 14 residues.

This clonotype has only a few counts. CDR3 DNA: TGCGCCAGCAGCACATACGACAGGGACAGAAACATTCAGTACTTC. This codes for CASSTYDRDRNIQYF. The chain has TRBV5-1 and TRBJ2-4, with 7 positions matching TRBD1. Germline CDR1 and CDR2: SGHRS and YFSETQ. J gave up 6 bases and V 4 bases, and 10 bases lay outside the gene matches. CDR3 length: 15 amino acids.

Of note for this clonotype: A much larger clone differs by one base, so this may be a read error. The chain combines TRBV20-1 with TRBJ1-2, with 7 bases lining up with TRBD1. The CDR3 is made up of 13 amino acids. After removal of 6 bases from V and 8 bases from J, the junction contained 12 bases not matched to a gene. Germline loops: CDR1 DFQATT, CDR2 SNEGSKA (reference sequence). The CDR3 protein is CSAVRQGTGGYTF. The CDR3 nucleotides are TGCAGTGCAGTCAGACAGGGAACGGGGGGCTACACCTTC.

This clonotype was counted between two and nine times. The chain recombines TRBV7-2 with TRBJ1-3; possibly TRBD1 for D (5 bases). V lost 5 bases and J 2 bases, leaving 16 bases between the germline ends. The germline V gene has CDR1 SGHTA and CDR2 FQGNSA. The CDR3 runs 16 residues. CDR3 region: CASSPVGQGTGNTIYF. CDR3 bases: TGTGCCAGCAGCCCCGTTGGGCAGGGAACTGGAAACACCATATATTTT.

This clonotype was seen many times. CDR3 coding DNA: TGTGCCAGCAGTTCGACAGGGCTGAACACTGAAGCTTTCTTT. This codes for CASSSTGLNTEAFF. The V gene is TRBV12-3 or TRBV12-4, the J gene TRBJ1-1; 7 nucleotides agree with TRBD1. The CDR3 covers 14 residues. V shed 4 bases and J 0 bases; nucleotides not matched to a gene: 2.

V and J are TRBV29-1 and TRBJ1-1; 8 bases match TRBD1. This CDR3 contains 13 residues. Germline CDR1 SQVTM, CDR2 ANQGSEA. J lost 5 bases, V lost 7 bases, and 9 bases had no gene match. The CDR3 spells CSARQGPSTEAFF. The CDR3 DNA is TGCAGCGCGAGACAGGGGCCGTCAACTGAAGCTTTCTTT.

There are a few counts of this clonotype. The CDR3 coding sequence is TGTGCCAGCAGCGGACGGGACACCTACACAGATACGCAGTATTTT. This gives the protein CASSGRDTYTDTQYF. The chain recombines TRBV9 with TRBJ2-3; D might be TRBD1 (6 bases). V was cut by 3 bases and J by 2 bases, with 13 bases left in between. Germline V gene data show CDR1 as SGDLS and CDR2 as YYNGEE. This CDR3 has 15 amino acids.

This clonotype was recorded many times. The chain uses TRBV4-1 and TRBJ2-4, with 7 bases matching TRBD1. Germline-derived CDR1 and CDR2 are MGHRA and YSYEKL. CDR3 length: 14 amino acids. V lost 0 bases and J lost 9; bases outside the gene matches: 5. CDR3 sequence reads: CASSQDIRGSIQYF. CDR3 bases: TGCGCCAGCAGCCAAGATATCAGGGGGTCCATTCAGTACTTC.

This clonotype was seen only a few times. V gene TRBV5-1 combines with J gene TRBJ2-2; D is unclear. Germline V gives CDR1 SGHRS, CDR2 YFSETQ. The CDR3 spans 16 residues. V was cut by 4 bases and J by 0 bases, with 13 bases left in between. The CDR3 sequence is CASSPTQSANTGELFF. The CDR3 DNA is TGCGCCAGCAGCCCGACTCAATCTGCGAACACCGGGGAGCTGTTTTTT.

A few counts support this clonotype. The chain uses TRBV19 and TRBJ1-1; 8 bases are a match to TRBD1. CDR1 is LNHDA, CDR2 SQIVND, per germline (reference sequence). The V gene end was trimmed by 5 bases and the J gene end by 3 bases; junction bases not matched to a gene: 8. The CDR3 is 15 amino acids. The CDR3 sequence is CASSPGQGGYTEAFF. The DNA for the CDR3 is TGTGCCAGTAGTCCTGGACAGGGCGGGTACACTGAAGCTTTCTTT.

This clonotype was counted only a few times. The chain uses TRBV20-1 and TRBJ2-1; D may be TRBD2 (5 bases). This CDR3 has 15 amino acids. The germline gives CDR1 DFQATT, CDR2 SNEGSKA (reference sequence). V lost 3 bases and J lost 0, with 12 bases in between. The CDR3 protein is CSARGLGDSYNEQFF. Here the CDR3 DNA reads TGCAGTGCTAGGGGGTTGGGAGACTCCTACAATGAGCAGTTCTTC.

This clonotype was seen only a few times. The rearrangement uses TRBV12-3 or TRBV12-4 and TRBJ2-1; 8 bases are a match to TRBD2. The ends lost 3 bases at V and 5 bases at J; junction bases unmatched: 9. CDR3 length: 16 amino acids. The CDR3 here is CASSFREAGAHNEQFF. The CDR3 DNA is TGTGCCAGCAGTTTTAGGGAAGCGGGAGCCCACAATGAGCAGTTCTTC.

J is TRBJ2-4 and V is TRBV4-2; maybe TRBD1 (5 bases). In germline, CDR1 is LGHNA, CDR2 YNFKEQ. The CDR3 is 14 residues long. Trimming left V 0 bases short and J 6 bases short, with 9 bases between. DNA for the CDR3: TGTGCCAGCAGCCAAGACAGGGCTGGAAACATTCAGTACTTC. Translating gives CASSQDRAGNIQYF.